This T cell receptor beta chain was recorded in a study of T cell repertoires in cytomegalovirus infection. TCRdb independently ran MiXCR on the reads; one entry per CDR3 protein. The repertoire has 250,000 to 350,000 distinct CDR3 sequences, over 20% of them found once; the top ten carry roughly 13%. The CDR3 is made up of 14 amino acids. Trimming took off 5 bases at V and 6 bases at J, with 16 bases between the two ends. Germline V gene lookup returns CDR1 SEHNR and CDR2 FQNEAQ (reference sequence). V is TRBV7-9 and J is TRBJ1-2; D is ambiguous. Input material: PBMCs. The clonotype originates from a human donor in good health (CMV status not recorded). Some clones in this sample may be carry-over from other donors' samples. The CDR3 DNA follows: TGTGCCAGCAGCCACAGTCGGGATTTAGATGGCTACACCTTC. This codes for CASSHSRDLDGYTF. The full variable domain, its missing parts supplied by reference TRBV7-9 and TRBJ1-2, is DTGVSQNPRHKITKRGQNVTFRCDPISEHNRLYWYRQTLGQGPEFLTYFQNEAQLEKSRLLSDRFSAERPKGSFSTLEIQRTEQGDSAMYLCASSHSRDLDGYTFGSGTRLTVV.